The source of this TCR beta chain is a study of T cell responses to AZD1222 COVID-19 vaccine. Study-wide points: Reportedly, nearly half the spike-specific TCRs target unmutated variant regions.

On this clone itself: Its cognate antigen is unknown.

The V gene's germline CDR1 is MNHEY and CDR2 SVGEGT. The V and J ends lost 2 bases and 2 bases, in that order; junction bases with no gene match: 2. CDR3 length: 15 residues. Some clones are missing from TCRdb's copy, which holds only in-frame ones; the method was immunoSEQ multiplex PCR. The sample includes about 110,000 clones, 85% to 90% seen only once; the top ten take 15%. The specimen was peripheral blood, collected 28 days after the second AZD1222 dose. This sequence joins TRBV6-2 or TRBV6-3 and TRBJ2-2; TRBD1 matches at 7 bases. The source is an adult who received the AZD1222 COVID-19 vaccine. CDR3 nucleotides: TGTGCCAGCAGTTACGAGGGGGCCAACACCGGGGAGCTGTTTTTT. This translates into CASSYEGANTGELFF.